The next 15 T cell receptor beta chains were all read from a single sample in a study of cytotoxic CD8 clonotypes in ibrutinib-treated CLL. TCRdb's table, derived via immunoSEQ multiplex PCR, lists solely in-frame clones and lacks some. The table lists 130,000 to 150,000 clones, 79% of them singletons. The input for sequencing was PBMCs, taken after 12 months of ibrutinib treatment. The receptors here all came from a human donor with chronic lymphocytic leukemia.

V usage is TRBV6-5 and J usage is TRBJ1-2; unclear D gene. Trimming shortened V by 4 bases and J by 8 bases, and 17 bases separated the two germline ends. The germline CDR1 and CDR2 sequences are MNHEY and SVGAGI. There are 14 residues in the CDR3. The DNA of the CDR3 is TGTGCCAGCAGTTTTAGGACCGAGAATGCGGGCTACACCTTC. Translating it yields CASSFRTENAGYTF.

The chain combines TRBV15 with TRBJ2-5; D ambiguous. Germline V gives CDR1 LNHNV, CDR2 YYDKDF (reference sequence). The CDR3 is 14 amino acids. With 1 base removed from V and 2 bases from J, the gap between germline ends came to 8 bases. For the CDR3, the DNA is TGTGCCACCAGCAGAGTCCCCAAGCAAGAGACCCAGTACTTC. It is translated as CATSRVPKQETQYF.

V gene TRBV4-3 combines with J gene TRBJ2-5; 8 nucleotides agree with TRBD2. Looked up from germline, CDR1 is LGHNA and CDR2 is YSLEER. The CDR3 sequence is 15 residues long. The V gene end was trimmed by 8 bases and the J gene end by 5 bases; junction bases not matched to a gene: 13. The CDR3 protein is CASSLGGLVLETQYF. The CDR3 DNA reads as TGCGCCAGCTCCTTGGGGGGACTAGTGTTGGAGACCCAGTACTTC.

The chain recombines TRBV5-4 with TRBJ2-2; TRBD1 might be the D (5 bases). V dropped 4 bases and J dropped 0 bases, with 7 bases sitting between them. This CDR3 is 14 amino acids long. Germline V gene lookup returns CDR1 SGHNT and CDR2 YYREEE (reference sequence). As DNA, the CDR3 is TGTGCCAGCAGCCAGGACACGAACACCGGGGAGCTGTTTTTT. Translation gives CASSQDTNTGELFF.

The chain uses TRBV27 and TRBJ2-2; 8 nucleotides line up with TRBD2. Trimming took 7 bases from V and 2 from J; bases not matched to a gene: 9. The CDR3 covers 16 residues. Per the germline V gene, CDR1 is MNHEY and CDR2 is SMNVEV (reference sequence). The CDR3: CASKGAGVGNTGELFF. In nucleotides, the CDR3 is TGTGCCAGCAAGGGAGCGGGAGTGGGAAACACCGGGGAGCTGTTTTTT.

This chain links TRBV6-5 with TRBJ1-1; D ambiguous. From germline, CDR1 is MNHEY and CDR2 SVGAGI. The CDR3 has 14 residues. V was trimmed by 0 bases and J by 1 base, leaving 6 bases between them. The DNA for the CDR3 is TGTGCCAGCAGTTACTCGTGGCGGAACACTGAAGCTTTCTTT. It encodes CASSYSWRNTEAFF.

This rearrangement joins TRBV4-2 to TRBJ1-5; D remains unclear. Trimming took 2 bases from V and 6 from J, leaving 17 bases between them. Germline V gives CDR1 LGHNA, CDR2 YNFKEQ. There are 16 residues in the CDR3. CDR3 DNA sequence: TGTGCCAGCAGCCAACAACCTGGCGGGGTGGGTCAGCCCCAGCATTTT. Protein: CASSQQPGGVGQPQHF.

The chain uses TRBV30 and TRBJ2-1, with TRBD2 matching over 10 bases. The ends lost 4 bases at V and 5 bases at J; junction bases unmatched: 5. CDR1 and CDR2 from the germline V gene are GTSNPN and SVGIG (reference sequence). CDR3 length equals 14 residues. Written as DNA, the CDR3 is TGTGCCTGGACCACTAGCGGGACCAACAATGAGCAGTTCTTC. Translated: CAWTTSGTNNEQFF.

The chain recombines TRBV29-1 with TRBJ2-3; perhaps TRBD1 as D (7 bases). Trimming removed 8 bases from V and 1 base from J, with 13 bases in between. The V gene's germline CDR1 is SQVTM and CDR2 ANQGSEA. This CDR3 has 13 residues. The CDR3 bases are TGCAGCTTAACAGGGGAGGGCACAGATACGCAGTATTTT. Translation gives CSLTGEGTDTQYF.

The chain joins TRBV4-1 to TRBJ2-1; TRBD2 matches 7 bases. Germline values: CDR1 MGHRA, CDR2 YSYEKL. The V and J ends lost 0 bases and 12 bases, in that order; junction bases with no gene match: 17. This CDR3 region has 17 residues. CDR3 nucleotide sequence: TGCGCCAGCAGCCAAGATCCGGCTAGCGGTGGTGTGTCGCGGCAGTTCTTC. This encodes CASSQDPASGGVSRQFF.

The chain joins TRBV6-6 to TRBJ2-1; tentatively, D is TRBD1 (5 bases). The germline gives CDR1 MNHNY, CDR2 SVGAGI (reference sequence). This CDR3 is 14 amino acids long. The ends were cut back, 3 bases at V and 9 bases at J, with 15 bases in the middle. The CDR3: CASSYRQGDTEQFF. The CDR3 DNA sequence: TGTGCCAGCAGTTATAGGCAGGGTGACACTGAGCAGTTCTTC.

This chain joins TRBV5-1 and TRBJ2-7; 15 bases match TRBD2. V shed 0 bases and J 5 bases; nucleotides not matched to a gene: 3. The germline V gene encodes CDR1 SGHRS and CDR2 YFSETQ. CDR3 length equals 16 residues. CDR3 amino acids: CASSLGTSGRAHEQYF. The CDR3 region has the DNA TGCGCCAGCAGCTTGGGGACTAGCGGGAGGGCCCACGAGCAGTACTTC.

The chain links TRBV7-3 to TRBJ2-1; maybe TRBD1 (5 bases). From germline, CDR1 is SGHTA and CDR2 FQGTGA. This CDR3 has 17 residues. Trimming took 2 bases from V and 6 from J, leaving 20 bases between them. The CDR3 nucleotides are TGTGCCAGCAGCTTAGAGCCAGTTGGGGCCCTAAGCAATGAGCAGTTCTTC. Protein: CASSLEPVGALSNEQFF.

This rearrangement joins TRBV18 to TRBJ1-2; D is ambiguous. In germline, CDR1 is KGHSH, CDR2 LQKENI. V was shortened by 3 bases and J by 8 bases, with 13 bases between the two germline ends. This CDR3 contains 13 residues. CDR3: CASSPPSTRGYTF. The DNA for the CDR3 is TGTGCCAGCTCACCTCCTTCTACGAGGGGCTACACCTTC. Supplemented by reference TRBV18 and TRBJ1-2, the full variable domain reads NAGVMQNPRHLVRRRGQEARLRCSPMKGHSHVYWYRQLPEEGLKFMVYLQKENIIDESGMPKERFSAEFPKEGPSILRIQQVVRGDSAAYFCASSPPSTRGYTFGSGTRLTVV.

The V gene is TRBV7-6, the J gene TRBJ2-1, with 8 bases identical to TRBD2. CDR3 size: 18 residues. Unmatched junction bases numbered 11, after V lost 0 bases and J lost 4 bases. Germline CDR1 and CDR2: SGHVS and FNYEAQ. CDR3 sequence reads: CASSLARSREVLYNEQFF. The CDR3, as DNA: TGTGCCAGCAGCTTAGCGCGCTCGCGGGAGGTCTTATACAATGAGCAGTTCTTC.